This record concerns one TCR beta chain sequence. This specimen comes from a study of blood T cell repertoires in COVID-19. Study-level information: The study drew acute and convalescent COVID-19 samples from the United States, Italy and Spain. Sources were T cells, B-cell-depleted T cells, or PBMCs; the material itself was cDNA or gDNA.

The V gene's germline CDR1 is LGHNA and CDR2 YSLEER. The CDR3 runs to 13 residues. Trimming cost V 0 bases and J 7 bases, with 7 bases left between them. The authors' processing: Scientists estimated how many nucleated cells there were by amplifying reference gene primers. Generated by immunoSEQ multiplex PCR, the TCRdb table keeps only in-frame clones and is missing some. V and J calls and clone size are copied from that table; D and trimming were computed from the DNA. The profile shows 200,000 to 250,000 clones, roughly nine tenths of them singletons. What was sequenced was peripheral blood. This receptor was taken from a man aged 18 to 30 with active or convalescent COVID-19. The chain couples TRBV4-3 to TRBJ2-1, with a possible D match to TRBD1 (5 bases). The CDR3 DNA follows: TGCGCCAGCAGCCAAGAACCAGGGAATGAGCAGTTCTTC. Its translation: CASSQEPGNEQFF.